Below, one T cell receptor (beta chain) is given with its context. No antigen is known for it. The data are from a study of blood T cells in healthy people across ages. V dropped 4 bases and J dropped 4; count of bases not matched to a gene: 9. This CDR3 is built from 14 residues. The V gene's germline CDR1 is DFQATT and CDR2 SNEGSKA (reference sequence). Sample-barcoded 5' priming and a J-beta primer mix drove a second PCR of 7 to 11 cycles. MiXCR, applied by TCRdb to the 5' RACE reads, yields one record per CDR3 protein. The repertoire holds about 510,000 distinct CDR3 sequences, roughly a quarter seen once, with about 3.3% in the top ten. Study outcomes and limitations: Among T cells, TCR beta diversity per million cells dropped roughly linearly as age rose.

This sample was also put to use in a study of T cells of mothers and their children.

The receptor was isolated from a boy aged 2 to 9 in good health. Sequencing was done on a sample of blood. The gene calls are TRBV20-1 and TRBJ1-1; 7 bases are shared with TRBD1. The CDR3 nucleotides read TGCAGTGCTATCCGACAGGGCTCGGGCACTGAAGCTTTCTTT. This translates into CSAIRQGSGTEAFF.